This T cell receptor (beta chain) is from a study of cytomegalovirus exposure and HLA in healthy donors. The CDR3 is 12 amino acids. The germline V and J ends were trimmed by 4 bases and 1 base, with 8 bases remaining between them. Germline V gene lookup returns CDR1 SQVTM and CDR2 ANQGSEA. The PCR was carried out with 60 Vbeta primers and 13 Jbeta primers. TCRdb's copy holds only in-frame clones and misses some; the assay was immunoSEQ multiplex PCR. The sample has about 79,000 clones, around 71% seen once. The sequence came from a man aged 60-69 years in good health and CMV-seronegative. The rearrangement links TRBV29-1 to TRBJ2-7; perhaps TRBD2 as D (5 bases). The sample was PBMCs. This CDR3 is CSVGRDSYEQYF. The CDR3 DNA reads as TGCAGCGTTGGCCGGGATTCCTACGAGCAGTACTTC.